A selection of T cell receptor beta chains follows, all from one sample in a study of blood T cell repertoires in COVID-19. Data came from immunoSEQ multiplex PCR; TCRdb stores just in-frame clones and leaves some out. The top ten hold 2.5% to 3.5% of the sample, which has a few hundred thousand clones, around 92% seen once. The sequenced sample consisted of peripheral blood. The receptors derive from a woman in her twenties or thirties with COVID-19, enrolled during active disease. Both conserved end residues are part of each CDR3. D genes are given only for firm matches. Clone size is given for some rows only: seen once, a few or many times, or a class if the clone is expanded.

size: -
J: TRBJ2-1
V: TRBV6-2/TRBV6-3
D: TRBD2
DNA: TGTGCCAGCAGTTTGGGACTAGATGAGCAGTTCTTC
CDR3: CASSLGLDEQFF

size: once
J: TRBJ1-2
V: TRBV21-1
D: -
DNA: TGTGCCAGCAGCAAACACACATGGAGGCACAGGGGGGAAAACTATGGCTACACCTTC
CDR3: CASSKHTWRHRGENYGYTF

size: -
J: TRBJ2-3
V: TRBV2
D: TRBD2
DNA: TGTGCCAGCAGCTTAACTAGCGGGGTTAGTACAGATACGCAGTATTTT
CDR3: CASSLTSGVSTDTQYF

size: -
J: TRBJ1-1
V: TRBV19
D: -
DNA: TGTGCCAGTAACGAATTCGCACAGGTGAAGAACACTGAAGCTTTCTTT
CDR3: CASNEFAQVKNTEAFF

size: -
J: TRBJ2-2
V: TRBV11-1
D: -
DNA: TGTGCCAGCAGTTCATTCGGGGACGGGGAGCTGTTTTTT
CDR3: CASSSFGDGELFF

size: -
J: TRBJ1-5
V: TRBV2
D: TRBD1
DNA: TGTGCCAGCAGGACAGGGGGGAATCAGCCCCAGCATTTT
CDR3: CASRTGGNQPQHF

size: -
J: TRBJ1-2
V: TRBV15
D: -
DNA: TGTGCCACCAGCAGAGATAGTAGCCTCAGCTATGGCTACACCTTC
CDR3: CATSRDSSLSYGYTF

size: -
J: TRBJ2-1
V: TRBV9
D: -
DNA: TGTGCCAGCAGACCCTATAGCGGCATCAGCTCCTACAATGAGCAGTTCTTC
CDR3: CASRPYSGISSYNEQFF

size: -
J: TRBJ1-2
V: TRBV9
D: -
DNA: TGTGCCAGCAGTCTTCTTAGCCGACAGAACTATGGCTACACCTTC
CDR3: CASSLLSRQNYGYTF

size: -
J: TRBJ1-2
V: TRBV19
D: -
DNA: TGTGCCAGTAGTATAGAGGAGGGCAGGGCGTCCCCGTTTGGCTACACCTTC
CDR3: CASSIEEGRASPFGYTF

size: -
J: TRBJ2-5
V: TRBV5-5
D: -
DNA: TGTGCCAGCAAAAATCCGGAGGAAGAGACCCAGTACTTC
CDR3: CASKNPEEETQYF

size: -
J: TRBJ2-4
V: TRBV3-1/TRBV3-2
D: -
DNA: TGTGCCAGCAGGGGAACAGGGCGCAGGGCCAAAAACATTCAGTACTTC
CDR3: CASRGTGRRAKNIQYF

size: -
J: TRBJ2-3
V: TRBV2
D: TRBD2
DNA: TGTGCCAGCAGTCGGACTAGCGGGGGAATCACAGATACGCAGTATTTT
CDR3: CASSRTSGGITDTQYF

size: -
J: TRBJ1-5
V: TRBV2
D: TRBD1
DNA: TGTGCCAGCAGCTCCAGGGGACAGGGGGCTGGTCAGCCCCAGCATTTT
CDR3: CASSSRGQGAGQPQHF

size: -
J: TRBJ2-5
V: TRBV2
D: TRBD2
DNA: TGTGCCAGCAGGCCTCTAGCGGGGGAGTGGGAGACCCAGTACTTC
CDR3: CASRPLAGEWETQYF

size: -
J: TRBJ2-1
V: TRBV6-5
D: TRBD2
DNA: TGTGCCAGCAGTTACGATTCTAGCGGGAGCTACAATGAGCAGTTCTTC
CDR3: CASSYDSSGSYNEQFF

size: -
J: TRBJ2-3
V: TRBV30
D: -
DNA: TGTGCCTGGAGTGCAATGGCGGGACTTAGCACAGATACGCAGTATTTT
CDR3: CAWSAMAGLSTDTQYF

size: few
J: TRBJ1-4
V: TRBV29-1
D: -
DNA: TGCAGCGGTCGACTTAGGGAAAAACTGTTTTTT
CDR3: CSGRLREKLFF

size: -
J: TRBJ2-2
V: TRBV9
D: TRBD1
DNA: TGTGCCAGCAGGGGGACAGGGGTAACCGGGGAGCTGTTTTTT
CDR3: CASRGTGVTGELFF

size: -
J: TRBJ1-3
V: TRBV5-6
D: -
DNA: TGTGCCAGCAGCCCCACCGTACAGGCTGGAAACACCATATATTTT
CDR3: CASSPTVQAGNTIYF

size: -
J: TRBJ2-3
V: TRBV9
D: TRBD1
DNA: TGTGCCAGCAGCACAGGGGTGGGAGCCGTGGCAGATACGCAGTATTTT
CDR3: CASSTGVGAVADTQYF

size: -
J: TRBJ2-1
V: TRBV20-1
D: -
DNA: TGCAGTGCCCCTAGGGGAAATGAGCAGTTCTTC
CDR3: CSAPRGNEQFF